This T cell receptor beta chain was sequenced for a study of long-term antiretroviral therapy in people with HIV (dated by TCRdb to between 2020 and 2023). Concerning the study at large: The earliest samples were collected approximately a decade before the 2015 WHO recommendation for immediate ART, a period when ART was typically delayed until CD4 counts fell. This retrospective serial study examined whether starting ART and sustained HIV suppression were associated with changes in the composition and diversity of the TRB repertoire in peripheral blood. About 35% of the 30 participants with HIV were female. From some 30 adults with confirmed HIV infection, the cohort provided around 180 cryopreserved PBMC samples, gathered serially across a mean of around six years (range 1-12). No cross-contamination during QIAcube processing was seen in test extractions of a monoclonal T-cell line run alongside 30 to 35 polyclonal samples. The paper as a whole reports these results and caveats: The samples were dated from about 2004 to 2017, and the ART regimens that were used may be less effective than current ART regimens. CDR3 length ranges in HIV repertoires were narrower than in controls, and network structure suggested an antigen-experienced repertoire with only a slight naive shift after ART. Inferences about post-ART repertoire changes are limited because no data were available on ART adherence, viral resistance or therapy changes. Because pre-ART samples had limited cell numbers, profiling was done on unsorted PBMC rather than on sorted CD4+ and CD8+ T cells. Expanded TRB clones identified before ART initiation dominated the repertoire across all time points, though the dominance fluctuated and decreased in many PLHIV after ART. Limited PBMC availability meant only the TCR beta chain was sequenced, without alpha chain pairing. ART initiation was associated with a significant increase in TRB diversity, but diversity stayed significantly below transplant donor controls even after long-term ART.

As regards this clone: There is no known antigen for this receptor. Base qualities are not at hand, and no much larger clone is one base apart.

Participants were included only if at least one PBMC sample before ART initiation and at least two post-ART samples were available. All participants with HIV were treated in the United States of America. Before DNA extraction, cryopreserved samples of roughly 1-10 million PBMC were thawed and washed. At the time of the earliest PBMC sample, participants with HIV were aged between about 20 and 60 years. Each participant contributed PBMC samples from 1-4 timepoints before ART initiation and 2-8 timepoints after ART initiation, with a median of 7 samples. Serial HIV viral load, CD4+ T-cell count, ART history and demographic data were obtained for every participant. Genomic DNA was extracted from unsorted PBMC with a Qiagen kit on a QIAcube, processed in batches of 12 samples. V loses 0 bases, J loses 6 bases, and the germline ends lie 9 bases apart. Counted from cysteine to phenylalanine, this CDR3 has 14 amino acids. Kept here is only the CDR3 DNA, which spans 42 bases and is read in frame from base 1. According to the germline V gene, CDR1 reads KGHSH and CDR2 reads LQKENI.

The immunoSEQ hsTCRB v3.0 assay was used at survey level resolution to sequence the TRB variable region. TRB sequencing targeted a depth of about 40,000-50,000 T-cell genomes per sample. TRB libraries were pooled and sequenced on an Illumina MiSeq using a v3 150-cycle kit. In the authors' own workflow: Repertoire analysis was run in R within a reproducible Nextflow workflow that covered QC, data transformation and analysis. Custom analyses were implemented in LymphoSeq2, an R package for AIRR-Seq data exploration. A few samples that yielded fewer than 5000 total TRB sequences were excluded, so that approximately 200 HIV repertoires were analyzed. Among the 180 or so HIV repertoires that were kept, around 60 were collected before ART initiation and some 130 were collected after ART initiation. Each repertoire was downsampled to 5000 TRB nucleotide sequences, and summary statistics were averaged across 100 downsampling iterations. Only TRB sequences with CDR3 regions of at least seven amino acids were retained for analysis. Diversity was measured with a Shannon entropy-derived clonality score and the Gini coefficient. In the repertoire networks, any two of the top 5000 CDR3 amino acid sequences were connected whenever the two sequences differed by an edit distance of one. For TRB CDR3 amino acid sequences, GLIPH2 was used to predict antigen specificity groups and MHC restriction. To flag known associations with CMV, EBV, HIV or tissue antigens, CDR3 amino acid sequences were compared against VDJdb and McPAS-TCR. Pre-ART, post-ART and control groups were compared with Wilcoxon signed-rank tests and Holm-Bonferroni correction. This immuneACCESS table, as held by TCRdb, lists in-frame sequences with V and J called but not all clones. Of the missing ones, under half trace to an unresolved V gene in checked studies; the others have no known cause. The V and J calls and clone size are taken from that table; D and trimming were inferred from the DNA. This sample lists over 25,000 clones; approximately 88% were detected once. 9.5% to 10% of the sample rests with the top ten.

In this chain, TRBV18 is recombined with TRBJ2-1, with the identity of the D gene unclear. The specimen was unsorted PBMCs, collected almost 2.9 years after starting antiretroviral therapy. The TCR was taken from a man between 25 and 39 years old with HIV. The CDR3 reads as follows: CASSPPHRPNEQFF. The DNA reads TGTGCCAGCTCACCACCCCATCGCCCCAATGAGCAGTTCTTC. The reference TRBV18 and TRBJ2-1 proteins fill in what lies around the CDR3, so the full variable domain reads NAGVMQNPRHLVRRRGQEARLRCSPMKGHSHVYWYRQLPEEGLKFMVYLQKENIIDESGMPKERFSAEFPKEGPSILRIQQVVRGDSAAYFCASSPPHRPNEQFFGPGTRLTVL.